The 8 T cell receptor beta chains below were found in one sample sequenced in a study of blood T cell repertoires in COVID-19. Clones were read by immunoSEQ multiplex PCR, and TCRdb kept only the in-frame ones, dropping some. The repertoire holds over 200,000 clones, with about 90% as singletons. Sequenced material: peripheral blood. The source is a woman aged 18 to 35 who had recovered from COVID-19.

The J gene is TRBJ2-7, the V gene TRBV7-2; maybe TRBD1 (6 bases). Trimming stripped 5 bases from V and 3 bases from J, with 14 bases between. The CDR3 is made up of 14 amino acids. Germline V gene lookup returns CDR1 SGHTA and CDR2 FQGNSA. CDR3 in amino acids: CASSPSGTHYEQYF. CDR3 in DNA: TGTGCCAGCAGCCCTTCCGGGACACACTACGAGCAGTACTTC.

CDR3 protein: CASSLEQHYGYTF. The CDR3 region has the DNA TGCGCCAGCAGCTTGGAACAACACTATGGCTACACCTTC. The rearrangement joins TRBV5-1 to TRBJ1-2; D unresolved. CDR1 and CDR2 from the germline V gene are SGHRS and YFSETQ. This CDR3 is built from 13 residues. Trimming shortened V by 0 bases and J by 3 bases, and 6 bases separated the two germline ends. The variable domain in full, completed from reference TRBV5-1 and TRBJ1-2, reads KAGVTQTPRYLIKTRGQQVTLSCSPISGHRSVSWYQQTPGQGLQFLFEYFSETQRNKGNFPGRFSGRQFSNSRSEMNVSTLELGDSALYLCASSLEQHYGYTFGSGTRLTVV.

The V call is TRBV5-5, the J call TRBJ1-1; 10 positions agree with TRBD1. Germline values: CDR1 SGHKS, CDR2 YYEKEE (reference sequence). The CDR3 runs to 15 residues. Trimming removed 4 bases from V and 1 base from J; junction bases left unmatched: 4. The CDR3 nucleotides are TGTGCCAGCAGCAGACAGGGGGCCTGGAACACTGAAGCTTTCTTT. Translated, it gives CASSRQGAWNTEAFF.

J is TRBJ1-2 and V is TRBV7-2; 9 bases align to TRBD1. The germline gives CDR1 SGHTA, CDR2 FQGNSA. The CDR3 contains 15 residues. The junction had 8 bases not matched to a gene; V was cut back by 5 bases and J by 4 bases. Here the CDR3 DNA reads TGTGCCAGCAGCATTGACAGGGGGGGGGCCTATGGCTACACCTTC. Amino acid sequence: CASSIDRGGAYGYTF.

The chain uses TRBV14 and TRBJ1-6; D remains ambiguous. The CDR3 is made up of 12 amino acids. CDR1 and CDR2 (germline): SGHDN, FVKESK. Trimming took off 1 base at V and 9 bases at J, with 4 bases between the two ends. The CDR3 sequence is CASSQVSSPLHF. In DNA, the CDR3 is TGTGCCAGCAGCCAAGTCAGTTCACCCCTCCACTTT.

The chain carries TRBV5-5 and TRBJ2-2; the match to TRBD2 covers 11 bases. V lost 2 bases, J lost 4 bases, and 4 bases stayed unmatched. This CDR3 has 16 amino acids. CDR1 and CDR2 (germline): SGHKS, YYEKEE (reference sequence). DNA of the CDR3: TGTGCCAGCAGCTTAGTAGCGGGAGGGCGCACCGGGGAGCTGTTTTTT. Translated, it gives CASSLVAGGRTGELFF. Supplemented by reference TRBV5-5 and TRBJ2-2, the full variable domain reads DAGVTQSPTHLIKTRGQQVTLRCSPISGHKSVSWYQQVLGQGPQFIFQYYEKEERGRGNFPDRFSARQFPNYSSELNVNALLLGDSALYLCASSLVAGGRTGELFFGEGSRLTVL.

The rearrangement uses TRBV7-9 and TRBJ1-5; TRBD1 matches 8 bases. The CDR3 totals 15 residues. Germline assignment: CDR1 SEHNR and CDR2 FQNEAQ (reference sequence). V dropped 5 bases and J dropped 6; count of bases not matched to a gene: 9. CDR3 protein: CASSGGQGFVQPQHF. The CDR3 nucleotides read TGTGCCAGCAGCGGCGGACAGGGCTTCGTTCAGCCCCAGCATTTT. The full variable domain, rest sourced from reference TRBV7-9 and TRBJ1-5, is DTGVSQNPRHKITKRGQNVTFRCDPISEHNRLYWYRQTLGQGPEFLTYFQNEAQLEKSRLLSDRFSAERPKGSFSTLEIQRTEQGDSAMYLCASSGGQGFVQPQHFGDGTRLSIL.

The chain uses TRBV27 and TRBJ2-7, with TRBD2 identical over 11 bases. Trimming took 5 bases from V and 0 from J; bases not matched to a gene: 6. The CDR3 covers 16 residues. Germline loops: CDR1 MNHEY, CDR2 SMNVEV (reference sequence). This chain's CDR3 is CASSPGTSGSSYEQYF. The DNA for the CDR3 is TGTGCCAGCAGTCCGGGGACTAGCGGATCCTCCTACGAGCAGTACTTC.